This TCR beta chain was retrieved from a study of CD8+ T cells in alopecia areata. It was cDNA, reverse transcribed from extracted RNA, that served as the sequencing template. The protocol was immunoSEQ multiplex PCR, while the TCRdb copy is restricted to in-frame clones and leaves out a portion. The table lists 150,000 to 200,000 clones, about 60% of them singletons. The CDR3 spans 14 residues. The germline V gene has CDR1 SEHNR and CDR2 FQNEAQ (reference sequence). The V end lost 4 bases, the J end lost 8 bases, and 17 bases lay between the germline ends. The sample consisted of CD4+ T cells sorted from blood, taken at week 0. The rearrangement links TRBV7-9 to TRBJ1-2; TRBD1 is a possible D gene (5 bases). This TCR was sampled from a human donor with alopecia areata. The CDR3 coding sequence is TGTGCCAGCAGCTCTAGCGGCAGGGCGGACGGCTACACCTTC. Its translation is CASSSSGRADGYTF.